The 26 T cell receptor beta chains below all came from one sample that was sequenced in a study of T cell clones after liver transplantation. The assay was immunoSEQ multiplex PCR, and TCRdb's table has in-frame clones only and misses some. The data contain 55,000 to 70,000 clones, 85% to 95% of them singletons. Material: CD4+ T cells from blood, obtained roughly 25 months after liver transplant. All receptors derive from a human patient who received a liver transplant. T cells may partly derive from the graft donor.

The V gene is TRBV14, the J gene TRBJ2-5, with a tentative D call TRBD1 (6 bases). CDR1 is SGHDN, CDR2 FVKESK, per germline. The ends were cut back, 0 bases at V and 4 bases at J, with 9 bases in the middle. This CDR3 has 14 residues. This CDR3 is CASSQEDRIETQYF. CDR3 bases: TGTGCCAGCAGCCAAGAGGACAGAATAGAGACCCAGTACTTC.

V and J are TRBV6-6 and TRBJ2-4, with TRBD1 matching 9 bases. J lost 0 bases, V lost 4 bases, and 1 base had no gene match. In germline, CDR1 is MNHNY, CDR2 SVGAGI (reference sequence). This CDR3 is 15 amino acids long. The CDR3 DNA follows: TGTGCCAGCAGTTTGGGACAGGGAGCCAAAAACATTCAGTACTTC. Translated: CASSLGQGAKNIQYF.

V and J are TRBV6-1 and TRBJ2-1; possible D gene TRBD1, 5 bases. Trimming left V 7 bases short and J 5 bases short, with 12 bases between. This CDR3 contains 13 residues. The V gene's germline CDR1 is MNHNS and CDR2 SASEGT. For the CDR3, the DNA is TGTGCCAGCAACCCGACAGAAAACAATGAGCAGTTCTTC. Amino acid sequence: CASNPTENNEQFF.

This clone turned up a few times. The chain recombines TRBV5-1 with TRBJ1-1; perhaps TRBD1 as D (5 bases). V shed 0 bases and J shed 3 bases, with 12 bases lying between them. This CDR3 contains 15 residues. Germline loops: CDR1 SGHRS, CDR2 YFSETQ. The CDR3 DNA is TGCGCCAGCAGCTTGGTGGCCAGGGAAGACACTGAAGCTTTCTTT. Translation gives CASSLVAREDTEAFF.

The chain carries TRBV7-9 and TRBJ2-2, with 12 bases aligning to TRBD2. V was clipped by 5 bases and J by 4 bases; unmatched bases: 5. The CDR3 spans 16 residues. Per germline, CDR1 SEHNR and CDR2 FQNEAQ (reference sequence). The CDR3: CASSPSGRASTGELFF. CDR3 nucleotides: TGTGCCAGCAGCCCTAGCGGGAGGGCCTCCACCGGGGAGCTGTTTTTT.

The gene calls are TRBV15 and TRBJ1-5, with TRBD1 identical over 10 bases. Germline CDR1 LNHNV, CDR2 YYDKDF (reference sequence). J gave up 7 bases and V 3 bases, and 3 bases lay outside the gene matches. CDR3 size: 14 residues. The CDR3: CATSRDRGYQPQHF. The CDR3 nucleotides read TGTGCCACCAGCAGGGACAGGGGGTACCAGCCCCAGCATTTT.

Only one count was recorded for this clone. The chain employs TRBV30 and TRBJ1-2, with a possible D match to TRBD1 (5 bases). Germline loops: CDR1 GTSNPN, CDR2 SVGIG (reference sequence). The CDR3 has 13 residues. V lost 2 bases to trimming and J lost 8 bases, with 15 bases between them. This chain's CDR3 is CAWSRGSFWGYTF. As DNA, the CDR3 is TGTGCCTGGAGTCGGGGGAGTTTCTGGGGCTACACCTTC.

The chain links TRBV29-1 to TRBJ1-2, with D possibly TRBD1 on 6 matching bases. In germline, CDR1 is SQVTM, CDR2 ANQGSEA. This CDR3 comprises 14 residues. V lost 8 bases and J 6 bases, leaving 22 bases between the germline ends. The CDR3 nucleotides are TGCAGCTCAAGCAGGGGCCCGGTGGGGGATGGCTACACCTTC. This encodes CSSSRGPVGDGYTF.

This rearrangement joins TRBV5-1 to TRBJ2-1; possible D gene TRBD2, 6 bases. In germline, CDR1 is SGHRS, CDR2 YFSETQ. The CDR3 totals 15 residues. V was cut by 2 bases and J by 5 bases, with 14 bases left in between. Here the CDR3 reads CASSFNGRRDNEQFF. In nucleotides, the CDR3 is TGCGCCAGCAGCTTCAATGGGAGGAGGGACAATGAGCAGTTCTTC.

The chain recombines TRBV19 with TRBJ1-4; TRBD1 aligns across 8 bases. The CDR3 runs to 14 residues. Germline CDR1 reads LNHDA; CDR2 reads SQIVND (reference sequence). V was pared by 1 base and J by 8 bases, with 3 bases of the junction left unmatched. CDR3: CASSIGQGREKLFF. Here the CDR3 DNA reads TGTGCCAGTAGTATAGGACAGGGGAGGGAAAAACTGTTTTTT.

The chain combines TRBV11-3 with TRBJ2-7, with TRBD1 matching over 8 bases. The V gene end was trimmed by 2 bases and the J gene end by 3 bases; junction bases not matched to a gene: 3. The CDR3 runs to 14 residues. Germline V gives CDR1 SGHNT, CDR2 YENEEA. The CDR3 DNA reads TGTGCCAGCAGCTTAAGGGACAGGAACTACGAGCAGTACTTC. Translation gives CASSLRDRNYEQYF.

The rearrangement links TRBV5-1 to TRBJ1-2, with D unresolved. This CDR3 is 14 amino acids long. In germline, CDR1 is SGHRS, CDR2 YFSETQ. The ends were cut back, 4 bases at V and 3 bases at J, with 13 bases in the middle. The CDR3 loop is CASSLELADYGYTF. CDR3 DNA sequence: TGCGCCAGCAGCCTAGAGCTGGCAGACTATGGCTACACCTTC.

The J gene is TRBJ2-7, the V gene TRBV12-5; 8 bases map to TRBD2. CDR1 is LGHNT and CDR2 is FRNRAP in the germline V gene. This CDR3 region has 13 residues. Unmatched junction bases numbered 4, after V lost 7 bases and J lost 2 bases. CDR3 amino acids: CASAHGGAYEQYF. CDR3 nucleotides: TGTGCTAGTGCCCACGGGGGGGCCTACGAGCAGTACTTC.

J is TRBJ2-4 and V is TRBV4-3; 10 bases match TRBD1. The CDR3 spans 15 residues. Germline CDR1 reads LGHNA; CDR2 reads YSLEER. V trimming: 3 bases; J trimming: 7 bases; junction bases outside the gene matches: 6. The CDR3 here is CASSQTGTGDNIQYF. CDR3 sequence (DNA): TGCGCCAGCAGCCAGACCGGGACAGGGGATAACATTCAGTACTTC.

This rearrangement joins TRBV2 to TRBJ2-5; 9 positions match TRBD1. Per the germline V gene, CDR1 is SNHLY and CDR2 is FYNNEI. The CDR3 extends over 13 amino acids. The trim removed 6 bases at V and 5 bases at J, leaving 4 bases unmatched. DNA for the CDR3: TGTGCCAGCAGACCGACAGGGGGGGAGACCCAGTACTTC. This encodes CASRPTGGETQYF.

The chain couples TRBV6-5 to TRBJ1-1; 8 bases agree with TRBD1. V dropped 4 bases and J dropped 6; count of bases not matched to a gene: 4. This CDR3 spans 13 amino acids. CDR1 and CDR2 from the germline V gene are MNHEY and SVGAGI. The CDR3 sequence is CASSSRGRPEAFF. CDR3 nucleotides: TGTGCCAGCAGTTCCAGGGGGCGGCCTGAAGCTTTCTTT.

The genes are TRBV5-4 and TRBJ2-5; no clear D. Between the trimmed V and J ends, which lost 3 bases and 2 bases, there was a span of 11 bases. The CDR3 sequence is 14 residues long. Germline CDR1 is SGHNT and CDR2 is YYREEE (reference sequence). CDR3 region: CASSSGGIQETQYF. The DNA for the CDR3 is TGTGCCAGCAGCTCCGGTGGGATACAAGAGACCCAGTACTTC.

The chain combines TRBV5-6 with TRBJ2-7; unclear D gene. The germline gives CDR1 SGHDT, CDR2 YYEEEE. The CDR3 is made up of 13 amino acids. V was trimmed by 1 base and J by 2 bases, leaving 7 bases between them. The CDR3, as DNA: TGTGCCAGCAGCTTGAGGGCAGCCTACGAGCAGTACTTC. Protein product: CASSLRAAYEQYF.

This clone was recorded only once. This sequence joins TRBV5-1 and TRBJ1-1, with a weak D call TRBD1 (5 bases). CDR3 length: 14 residues. With 4 bases removed from V and 1 base from J, the gap between germline ends came to 11 bases. Germline CDR1 reads SGHRS; CDR2 reads YFSETQ. As DNA, the CDR3 is TGCGCCAGCAGCGAGCCGAGGGGGAACACTGAAGCTTTCTTT. This sequence encodes CASSEPRGNTEAFF.

The V call is TRBV18, the J call TRBJ1-1, with D unresolved. Per germline, CDR1 KGHSH and CDR2 LQKENI. Trimming cost V 3 bases and J 4 bases, with 9 bases left between them. This CDR3 has 13 amino acids. The CDR3 coding sequence is TGTGCCAGCTCACCCACATTTCTCACTGAAGCTTTCTTT. This codes for CASSPTFLTEAFF. The full variable domain, completed using reference TRBV18 and TRBJ1-1, is NAGVMQNPRHLVRRRGQEARLRCSPMKGHSHVYWYRQLPEEGLKFMVYLQKENIIDESGMPKERFSAEFPKEGPSILRIQQVVRGDSAAYFCASSPTFLTEAFFGQGTRLTVV.

The chain is built from TRBV18 and TRBJ1-2, with D unclear. The CDR3 consists of 13 residues. Germline V lookup: CDR1 KGHSH, CDR2 LQKENI. V was pared by 5 bases and J by 7 bases, with 14 bases between. The CDR3 spells CASSYGTTPGYTF. The DNA of the CDR3 is TGTGCCAGCTCATATGGAACTACACCTGGCTACACCTTC.

This clone was counted a few times. This chain uses TRBV29-1 with TRBJ2-7, with D possibly TRBD1 on 6 matching bases. The germline V gene has CDR1 SQVTM and CDR2 ANQGSEA. Trimming shortened V by 4 bases and J by 5 bases, and 9 bases separated the two germline ends. This CDR3 has 11 amino acids. CDR3 sequence (DNA): TGCAGCGTTGTCAGGGGCCACGAGCAGTACTTC. This translates into CSVVRGHEQYF.

The table lists this clone with a count of one. This rearrangement joins TRBV2 to TRBJ2-5; D is undetermined. Germline V gene lookup returns CDR1 SNHLY and CDR2 FYNNEI. The CDR3 is 12 amino acids. Deletions cut 6 bases from V and 3 bases from J, with 8 bases between. CDR3 nucleotides: TGTGCCAGCAGAATACATGAAGAGACCCAGTACTTC. Protein sequence: CASRIHEETQYF.

The chain links TRBV7-6 to TRBJ2-7; TRBD2 matches 8 bases. Germline lookup yields CDR1 SGHVS and CDR2 FNYEAQ. This CDR3 spans 16 amino acids. V shed 5 bases, J shed 5 bases, and the junction held 14 bases outside the gene matches. CDR3 region: CASSDHRASGSNEQYF. The CDR3 DNA reads as TGTGCCAGCAGCGATCATCGGGCGAGCGGGAGTAACGAGCAGTACTTC.

The J gene is TRBJ2-7, the V gene TRBV5-4, with unresolved D. This CDR3 contains 12 residues. Trimming stripped 3 bases from V and 6 bases from J, with 10 bases between. CDR1 SGHNT and CDR2 YYREEE come from the germline V gene (reference sequence). CDR3 sequence reads: CASSSGVAEQYF. The DNA for the CDR3 is TGTGCCAGCAGCTCTGGGGTGGCCGAGCAGTACTTC.

The chain joins TRBV5-1 to TRBJ1-1; 10 positions agree with TRBD1. Germline CDR1 SGHRS, CDR2 YFSETQ. This CDR3 is 14 amino acids long. The J segment lost 4 bases and the V segment lost 4 bases, leaving 4 bases of the junction unmatched. The CDR3 sequence is CASSPRQGATEAFF. The CDR3 DNA is TGCGCCAGCAGCCCTCGACAGGGGGCCACTGAAGCTTTCTTT.